This TCR beta chain originates from a study of T-cell memory formation after mild COVID-19 listed by TCRdb under 2021. Some background on the complete study: Most TCR sequence clusters were specific to one of the two donors. In a couple of donors, T-cell clones that expanded and contracted after mild COVID-19 were tracked by sequencing TCRalpha and TCRbeta repertoires over time. The cohort was made up of two young adult volunteers, one female and one male, who were previously healthy. Overall study results and their limits: The detection of some responding clones in pre-infection memory suggests that pre-existing cross-reactive memory T cells joined the SARS-CoV-2 response. Whether the second-wave clones peaking on day 37 were SARS-CoV-2 specific was not confirmed. Clones that contracted from day 15 to 85 showed balanced CD4/CD8 phenotypes, whereas a second wave of clones that expanded from day 15 to 37 leaned towards CD4+. The study included only a couple of mild cases, and larger cohorts that include severe cases with pre-infection samples were judged to be necessary. Contracting CD4+ clones turned up mainly in the CM and EM memory subsets, whereas EMRA was where CD8+ clones were enriched.

Comment on this clonotype: Its antigen is unknown. It has no much larger one-base neighbor in the sample; base qualities were not kept.

Sequencing was performed on an Illumina NovaSeq 6000. Using 5'RACE with constant-segment primers, TCRalpha and TCRbeta cDNA libraries were constructed, with sample barcodes and unique molecular identifiers added in the process. RNA was extracted from every sample with Trizol reagent. Amplification of the libraries took two PCR steps, and the second step added a second sample barcode plus Illumina TruSeq adapters. Libraries were sequenced on an Illumina NovaSeq with 2 x 150 bp paired-end reads. The original methods were these. The reads were demultiplexed and collapsed into UMI-guided consensus sequences using migec v1.2.7. Using mixcr v2.1.11, UMI consensuses were aligned to TRA and TRB V and J templates and then assembled into clonotypes. Clonotypes were classified as expanded or contracted when called significant by both edgeR and NoisET, with noise models trained on biological replicates. edgeR calls used a false discovery rate-adjusted p below 0.01 and a log2 fold-change threshold of 1. As an exploratory analysis of dynamics, PCA with hierarchical clustering was applied to max-normalized trajectories of the 1000 most abundant clonotypes. Separately sequenced CD4+ and CD8+ repertoires were used to assign a CD4 or CD8 phenotype to each responding clone. In TCRdb, the public reads were trimmed at Q25 with fastp and aligned with MiXCR, with productive beta chains retained. Every CDR3 protein is listed once, alongside the most common genes and DNA of its rows. The V and J calls, along with clone size, are taken from TCRdb and not from the paper's own processing. The sample data list 350,000 to 550,000 distinct CDR3 sequences, and approximately 19% of these were observed just once. Jointly, the top ten make up about 22% of the sample.

Ficoll-Paque density gradient centrifugation was the method used to isolate PBMCs. The sequence was obtained from a man aged 18-30 years who had mild COVID-19 (a few samples of this study predate the infection). The sample titles of this study are shuffled in the database, so cell type and time point are left out; the donor was told from shared clones. Specimen: PBMCs or a T cell subset sorted from them (not recorded which).

CDR3 protein: CSANVTSGFQETQYF. DNA sequence: TGCAGTGCCAACGTGACTAGCGGATTCCAAGAGACCCAGTACTTC. Here the chain combines TRBV20-1 and TRBJ2-5; 9 nucleotides in the junction match TRBD2. The germline V gene encodes CDR1 DFQATT and CDR2 SNEGSKA (reference sequence). The CDR3 holds 15 amino acids from the cysteine to the phenylalanine. Just the 45-base CDR3 DNA is kept, in frame starting at base 1. V is pruned by 6 bases and J by 1 base, leaving 9 bases of the junction without a gene match.